These 27 T cell receptor beta chains came from one sample sequenced in a study of graft-versus-host responses after intestinal transplantation. These receptors' targets are unknown. The protocol was immunoSEQ multiplex PCR, while the TCRdb copy is restricted to in-frame clones and leaves out a portion. The sample includes tens of thousands of clones, 93% of them seen just once. Material: unstimulated CD8+ T cells sorted from spleen or lymph node cells, obtained before transplant. Source of these receptors: a human donor who was the organ donor for an intestinal transplant.

The chain recombines TRBV11-2 with TRBJ1-5, with D unclear. Trimming cost V 3 bases and J 3 bases, with 6 bases left between them. Germline assignment: CDR1 SGHAT and CDR2 FQNNGV. This CDR3 is 13 amino acids long. The CDR3 coding sequence is TGTGCCAGCAGCTTGTTCTTCAATCAGCCCCAGCATTTT. It codes for CASSLFFNQPQHF.

The V gene is TRBV9, the J gene TRBJ1-2; D possibly corresponds to TRBD1 (6 bases). The CDR3 is 15 amino acids. The germline V and J ends were trimmed by 0 bases and 7 bases, with 16 bases remaining between them. From germline, CDR1 is SGDLS and CDR2 YYNGEE. CDR3 region: CASSVGSAGASGYTF. The DNA for the CDR3 is TGTGCCAGCAGCGTAGGCTCTGCGGGGGCCTCTGGCTACACCTTC.

The rearrangement links TRBV7-9 to TRBJ2-3; the match to TRBD2 covers 7 bases. The CDR3 sequence is 14 residues long. J gave up 2 bases and V 5 bases, and 4 bases lay outside the gene matches. Germline V lookup: CDR1 SEHNR, CDR2 FQNEAQ (reference sequence). DNA of the CDR3: TGTGCCAGCAGCCCCGGACTAGACACAGATACGCAGTATTTT. It is translated as CASSPGLDTDTQYF.

The rearrangement links TRBV5-4 to TRBJ2-1, with 7 bases matching TRBD2. This CDR3 contains 15 residues. The V segment lost 6 bases and the J segment 6 bases; nucleotides outside the gene matches: 12. The germline CDR1 and CDR2 sequences are SGHNT and YYREEE (reference sequence). The CDR3 sequence is CASTGGSHPPNEQFF. Here the CDR3 DNA reads TGTGCCAGCACCGGGGGGAGCCACCCACCCAATGAGCAGTTCTTC.

The V and J genes are TRBV4-2 and TRBJ2-1, with D maybe TRBD1 (5 bases). CDR3 size: 16 residues. The germline gives CDR1 LGHNA, CDR2 YNFKEQ. Deletions cut 4 bases from V and 4 bases from J, with 17 bases between. The chain's CDR3 is CASSLRQSEGYNEQFF. The CDR3 DNA sequence: TGTGCCAGCAGCCTCCGACAGAGCGAAGGATACAATGAGCAGTTCTTC.

This clone was seen once. The rearrangement links TRBV19 to TRBJ1-5, with D unresolved. Germline lookup yields CDR1 LNHDA and CDR2 SQIVND (reference sequence). The CDR3 extends over 13 amino acids. V was shortened by 10 bases and J by 0 bases, with 10 bases between the two germline ends. The DNA for the CDR3 is TGTGCCACCGGGAGCGATAGCAATCAGCCCCAGCATTTT. Protein sequence: CATGSDSNQPQHF.

The chain links TRBV27 to TRBJ1-1; D remains unclear. CDR1 and CDR2 (germline): MNHEY, SMNVEV (reference sequence). Trimming took 10 bases from V and 3 from J, leaving 12 bases between them. CDR3 size: 12 residues. The CDR3 sequence is CATKDGYTEAFF. The DNA of the CDR3 is TGTGCCACAAAGGACGGCTACACTGAAGCTTTCTTT.

CDR3 sequence (DNA): TGTGCCAGCAATCTTGGGGGGCAGGGGACCCACGAGCAGTACTTC. It encodes CASNLGGQGTHEQYF. The V gene is TRBV28, the J gene TRBJ2-7; D tentatively fits TRBD1 or TRBD2 (6 bases each). V shed 7 bases and J shed 5 bases, with 21 bases lying between them. From germline, CDR1 is MDHEN and CDR2 SYDVKM. The CDR3 sequence is 15 residues long.

The CDR3 DNA is TGCGCCAGCAGCCAAGGACAGAACACCGGGGAGCTGTTTTTT. Its protein is CASSQGQNTGELFF. The rearrangement joins TRBV4-3 to TRBJ2-2; D gene uncertain. With 1 base removed from V and 1 base from J, the gap between germline ends came to 4 bases. This CDR3 comprises 14 residues. The germline V gene has CDR1 LGHNA and CDR2 YSLEER.

The DNA for the CDR3 is TGTGCCATCAGTGAGACTGACAGGGACCAGACCCAGTACTTC. This translates into CAISETDRDQTQYF. The chain uses TRBV10-3 and TRBJ2-5; TRBD1 agrees at 7 bases. The CDR3 totals 14 residues. The germline V gene has CDR1 ENHRY and CDR2 SYGVKD. The trim removed 2 bases at V and 6 bases at J, leaving 6 bases unmatched.

This clone was counted once. V gene TRBV7-2 combines with J gene TRBJ2-7; tentatively, D is TRBD1 or TRBD2 (6 bases each). This CDR3 spans 14 amino acids. Per germline, CDR1 SGHTA and CDR2 FQGNSA. With 2 bases removed from V and 6 bases from J, the gap between germline ends came to 14 bases. This CDR3 is CASSLQQGGSEQYF. In nucleotides, the CDR3 is TGTGCCAGCAGCTTACAACAGGGAGGCAGCGAGCAGTACTTC.

The J gene is TRBJ2-5, the V gene TRBV18; D is unresolved. The J call may be faulty, since TRBJ2-7 better matches the DNA end. The germline CDR1 and CDR2 sequences are KGHSH and LQKENI. The CDR3 is 13 amino acids. The CDR3 protein is CASSPGLAYEQYF. In nucleotides, the CDR3 is TGTGCCAGCTCACCTGGCCTAGCCTACGAGCAGTACTTC.

The chain recombines TRBV6-5 with TRBJ2-1; D is ambiguous. The CDR3 extends over 10 amino acids. Trimming removed 6 bases at V and 6 bases at J, with 3 bases between. CDR1 is MNHEY and CDR2 is SVGAGI in the germline V gene. The CDR3 DNA is TGTGCCAGCAGGGCCAATGAGCAGTTCTTC. It translates to CASRANEQFF.

This chain joins TRBV13 and TRBJ1-2, with 7 bases identical to TRBD1. V was clipped by 3 bases and J by 5 bases; unmatched bases: 9. This CDR3 has 15 amino acids. Per germline, CDR1 PRHDT and CDR2 FYEKMQ (reference sequence). Here the CDR3 DNA reads TGTGCCAGCAGCTTGTACAGGGGCCGCACTTATGGCTACACCTTC. It encodes CASSLYRGRTYGYTF.

The rearrangement uses TRBV6-1 and TRBJ2-7, with a tentative D call TRBD1 (5 bases). CDR1 and CDR2 (germline): MNHNS, SASEGT. There are 14 residues in the CDR3. V dropped 5 bases and J dropped 0 bases, with 11 bases sitting between them. CDR3 loop: CASSKQVPSYEQYF. As DNA, the CDR3 is TGTGCCAGCAGTAAACAGGTTCCCTCCTACGAGCAGTACTTC.

V is TRBV9 and J is TRBJ1-1; TRBD1 agrees at 7 bases. V shed 0 bases, J shed 2 bases, and the junction held 4 bases outside the gene matches. Germline CDR1 reads SGDLS; CDR2 reads YYNGEE. There are 15 residues in the CDR3. CDR3 in amino acids: CASSVDGTVNTEAFF. CDR3 DNA sequence: TGTGCCAGCAGCGTAGACGGGACAGTTAACACTGAAGCTTTCTTT.

This sequence joins TRBV9 and TRBJ2-3, with D maybe TRBD2 (5 bases). This CDR3 contains 15 residues. The germline V gene encodes CDR1 SGDLS and CDR2 YYNGEE. V was shortened by 5 bases and J by 1 base, with 14 bases between the two germline ends. CDR3 DNA: TGTGCCAGCAGTCCGGACTTCGACGGCACAGATACGCAGTATTTT. This codes for CASSPDFDGTDTQYF. Filled out from reference TRBV9 and TRBJ2-3, the complete variable domain reads DSGVTQTPKHLITATGQRVTLRCSPRSGDLSVYWYQQSLDQGLQFLIQYYNGEERAKGNILERFSAQQFPDLHSELNLSSLELGDSALYFCASSPDFDGTDTQYFGPGTRLTVL.

The genes are TRBV6-1 and TRBJ2-3; D may be TRBD1 (6 bases). Trimming stripped 5 bases from V and 6 bases from J, with 12 bases between. CDR1 is MNHNS and CDR2 is SASEGT in the germline V gene. The CDR3 has 13 amino acids. This CDR3 is CASSHQGPDTQYF. The CDR3 DNA follows: TGTGCCAGCAGTCACCAGGGGCCTGATACGCAGTATTTT.

The genes are TRBV7-9 and TRBJ2-7; 7 bases align to TRBD2. The germline gives CDR1 SEHNR, CDR2 FQNEAQ (reference sequence). With 5 bases clipped from V and 3 bases from J, the junction kept 10 bases outside the gene matches. The CDR3 is 15 residues long. CDR3: CASSPGTMNIYEQYF. CDR3 bases: TGTGCCAGCAGCCCGGGGACTATGAACATCTACGAGCAGTACTTC.

The chain joins TRBV5-5 to TRBJ1-1; a weak D match, TRBD1 (6 bases). V was cut by 4 bases and J by 7 bases, with 11 bases left in between. The CDR3 extends over 12 amino acids. The germline gives CDR1 SGHKS, CDR2 YYEKEE (reference sequence). The CDR3 sequence: CASSPGHSEAFF. The DNA for the CDR3 is TGTGCCAGCAGCCCGGGACACAGTGAAGCTTTCTTT.

V gene TRBV5-1 combines with J gene TRBJ2-5, with 7 bases identical to TRBD2. The V and J ends lost 3 bases and 0 bases, in that order; junction bases with no gene match: 5. Per germline, CDR1 SGHRS and CDR2 YFSETQ. This CDR3 comprises 15 residues. CDR3 DNA: TGCGCCAGCAGCTCGGGACTACAGTACCAAGAGACCCAGTACTTC. Translation gives CASSSGLQYQETQYF.

The chain joins TRBV4-1 to TRBJ2-7; D perhaps matches TRBD1 (5 bases). The CDR3 has 15 amino acids. The germline V gene has CDR1 MGHRA and CDR2 YSYEKL. Trimming removed 6 bases at V and 0 bases at J, with 15 bases between. CDR3 amino acids: CASSPSLDTSYEQYF. The CDR3 nucleotides are TGCGCCAGCAGTCCCAGCCTGGACACCTCCTACGAGCAGTACTTC.

This clone was found once. This chain uses TRBV19 with TRBJ1-1, with D hard to call. Trimming stripped 3 bases from V and 4 bases from J, with 18 bases between. Germline CDR1 is LNHDA and CDR2 is SQIVND (reference sequence). This CDR3 has 16 amino acids. The CDR3 here is CASSILGVGGSTEAFF. In nucleotides, the CDR3 is TGTGCCAGTAGTATCCTAGGAGTTGGTGGAAGCACTGAAGCTTTCTTT. Full variable domain (rest looked up from reference TRBV19 and TRBJ1-1): DGGITQSPKYLFRKEGQNVTLSCEQNLNHDAMYWYRQDPGQGLRLIYYSQIVNDFQKGDIAEGYSVSREKKESFPLTVTSAQKNPTAFYLCASSILGVGGSTEAFFGQGTRLTVV.

The J gene is TRBJ1-1, the V gene TRBV9, with D possibly being TRBD1 (5 bases). The CDR3 contains 14 residues. The germline V gene encodes CDR1 SGDLS and CDR2 YYNGEE. V lost 0 bases to trimming and J lost 0 bases, with 6 bases between them. The CDR3 loop reads CASSVGQLNTEAFF. The CDR3 DNA reads as TGTGCCAGCAGCGTAGGACAGCTGAACACTGAAGCTTTCTTT.

This clone was counted once. CDR3 nucleotides: TGCGCCAGCAGCCCGGCCCCGGGAGGGTCTACTGAAGCTTTCTTT. Its translation: CASSPAPGGSTEAFF. The chain combines TRBV5-1 with TRBJ1-1, with D uncertain. V lost 4 bases to trimming and J lost 5 bases, with 18 bases between them. This CDR3 has 15 residues. From germline, CDR1 is SGHRS and CDR2 YFSETQ.

The V and J genes are TRBV2 and TRBJ1-1; D is possibly TRBD1 (6 bases). Germline CDR1 reads SNHLY; CDR2 reads FYNNEI. There are 19 residues in the CDR3. Trimming left V 6 bases short and J 0 bases short, with 26 bases between. The CDR3: CASSELPQGGSVVNTEAFF. The DNA for the CDR3 is TGTGCCAGCAGCGAACTCCCACAGGGAGGGTCGGTTGTGAACACTGAAGCTTTCTTT.

The chain combines TRBV6-5 with TRBJ2-1, with 9 bases matching TRBD2. V was pared by 10 bases and J by 4 bases, with 11 bases of the junction left unmatched. CDR3 length: 15 residues. Per germline, CDR1 MNHEY and CDR2 SVGAGI. The CDR3 spells CATYLSREGYNEQFF. DNA for the CDR3: TGTGCCACCTACCTGTCGCGGGAGGGTTACAATGAGCAGTTCTTC.